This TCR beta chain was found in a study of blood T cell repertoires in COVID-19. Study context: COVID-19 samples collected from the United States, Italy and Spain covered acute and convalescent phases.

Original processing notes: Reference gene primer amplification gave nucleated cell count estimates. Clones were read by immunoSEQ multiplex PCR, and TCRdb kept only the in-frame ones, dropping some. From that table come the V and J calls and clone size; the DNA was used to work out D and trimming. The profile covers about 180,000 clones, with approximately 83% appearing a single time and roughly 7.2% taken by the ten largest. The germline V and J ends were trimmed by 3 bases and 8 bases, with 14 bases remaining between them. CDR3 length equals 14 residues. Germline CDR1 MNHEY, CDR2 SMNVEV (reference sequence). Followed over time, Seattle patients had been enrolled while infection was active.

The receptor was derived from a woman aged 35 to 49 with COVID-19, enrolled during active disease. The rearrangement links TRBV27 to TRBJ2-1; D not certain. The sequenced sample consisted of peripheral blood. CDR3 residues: CASSFSTGWDEQFF. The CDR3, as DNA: TGTGCCAGCAGTTTCAGTACGGGTTGGGATGAGCAGTTCTTC.